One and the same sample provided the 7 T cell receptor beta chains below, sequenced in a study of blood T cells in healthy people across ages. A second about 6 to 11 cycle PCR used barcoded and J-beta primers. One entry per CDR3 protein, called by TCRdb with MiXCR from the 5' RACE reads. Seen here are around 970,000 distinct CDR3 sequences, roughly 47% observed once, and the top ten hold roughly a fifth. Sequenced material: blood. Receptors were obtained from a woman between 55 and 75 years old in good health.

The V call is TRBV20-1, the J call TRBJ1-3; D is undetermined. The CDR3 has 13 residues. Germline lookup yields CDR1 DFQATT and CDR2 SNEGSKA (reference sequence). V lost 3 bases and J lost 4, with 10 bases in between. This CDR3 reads CSASRARGNTIYF. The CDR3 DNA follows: TGCAGTGCTAGTCGGGCTCGCGGAAACACCATATATTTT.

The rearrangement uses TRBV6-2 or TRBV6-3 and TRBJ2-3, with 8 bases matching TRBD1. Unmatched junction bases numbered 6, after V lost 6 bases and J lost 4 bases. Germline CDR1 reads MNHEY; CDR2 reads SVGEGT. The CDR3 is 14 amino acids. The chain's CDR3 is CASRYRGFADTQYF. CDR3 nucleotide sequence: TGTGCCAGCAGGTACAGGGGGTTCGCAGATACGCAGTATTTT.

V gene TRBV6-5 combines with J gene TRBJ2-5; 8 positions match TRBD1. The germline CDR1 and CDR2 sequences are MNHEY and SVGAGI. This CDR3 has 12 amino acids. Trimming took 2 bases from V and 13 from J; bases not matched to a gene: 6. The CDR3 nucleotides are TGTGCCAGCAGTTACGGGACAGGAGTGGTGTACTTC. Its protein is CASSYGTGVVYF.

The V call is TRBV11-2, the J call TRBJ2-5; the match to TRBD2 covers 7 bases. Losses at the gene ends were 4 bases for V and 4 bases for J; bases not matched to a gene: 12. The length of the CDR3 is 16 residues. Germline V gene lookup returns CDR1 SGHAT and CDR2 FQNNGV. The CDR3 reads CASSSGAGYDRETQYF. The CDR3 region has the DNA TGTGCCAGCAGCTCGGGAGCGGGATACGATCGAGAGACCCAGTACTTC.

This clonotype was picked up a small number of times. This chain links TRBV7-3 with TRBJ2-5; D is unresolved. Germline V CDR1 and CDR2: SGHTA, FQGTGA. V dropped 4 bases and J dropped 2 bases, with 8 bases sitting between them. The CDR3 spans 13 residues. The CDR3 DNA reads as TGTGCCAGCAGCTCCCTAGTGCAAGAGACCCAGTACTTC. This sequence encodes CASSSLVQETQYF.

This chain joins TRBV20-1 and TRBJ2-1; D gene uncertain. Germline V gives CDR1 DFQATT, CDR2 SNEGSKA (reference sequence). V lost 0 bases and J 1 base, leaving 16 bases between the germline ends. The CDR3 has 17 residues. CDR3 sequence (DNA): TGCAGTGCTAGAGATCTGACCCGACCTGGGTCCTACAATGAGCAGTTCTTC. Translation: CSARDLTRPGSYNEQFF.

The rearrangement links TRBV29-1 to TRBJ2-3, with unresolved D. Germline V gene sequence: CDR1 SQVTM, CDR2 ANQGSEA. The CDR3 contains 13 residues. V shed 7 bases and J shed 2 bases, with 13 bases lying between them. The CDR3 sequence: CSELSRDTDTQYF. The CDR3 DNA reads TGCAGCGAGCTTAGCAGAGACACAGATACGCAGTATTTT.